This TCR beta chain derives from a study of blood T cell repertoires in COVID-19. Study context: Material from acute and convalescent COVID-19 was sourced from the United States, Italy and Spain.

CDR1 is SGHRS, CDR2 YFSETQ, per germline. Trimming stripped 3 bases from V and 8 bases from J, with 14 bases between. The CDR3 runs to 14 residues. The table came from immunoSEQ multiplex PCR; TCRdb's copy has only in-frame clones and leaves some out. In the table there are fewer than 150,000 clones, 90% of which are singletons. This sequence was found in an elderly woman with acute or convalescent COVID-19. The rearrangement links TRBV5-1 to TRBJ1-4, with a tentative D call TRBD1 (6 bases). Sequences were obtained from peripheral blood. CDR3 DNA: TGCGCCAGCAGCTCCCAGGGGTATGGGGAAAAACTGTTTTTT. Translating gives CASSSQGYGEKLFF.